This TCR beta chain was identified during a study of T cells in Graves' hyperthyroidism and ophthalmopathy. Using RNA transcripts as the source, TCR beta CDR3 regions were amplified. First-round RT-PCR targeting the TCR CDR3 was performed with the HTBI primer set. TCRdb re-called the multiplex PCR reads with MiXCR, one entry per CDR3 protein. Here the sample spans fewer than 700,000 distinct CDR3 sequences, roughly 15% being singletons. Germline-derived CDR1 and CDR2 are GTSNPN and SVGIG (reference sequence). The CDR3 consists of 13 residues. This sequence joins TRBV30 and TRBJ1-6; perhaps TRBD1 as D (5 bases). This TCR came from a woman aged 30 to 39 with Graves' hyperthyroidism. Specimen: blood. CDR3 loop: CAFGTLDNSPLHF. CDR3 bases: TGTGCTTTCGGGACTCTCGATAATTCACCCCTCCACTTT.